This T cell receptor beta chain was sequenced during a study of CD8 T cells in Susac syndrome (dated by TCRdb to about 2019). Looking at the study overall: The study used repertoire sequencing to test whether antigen drove CD8+ T cell activation and differentiation in Susac syndrome. Broader findings and caveats from the paper: The TCR sequencing and HLA analysis was acknowledged to have included a relatively small number of individuals.

The junction shows trimming of 0 bases on V and 1 base on J, plus 4 bases between the germline ends. From its cysteine to its phenylalanine, the CDR3 spans 13 amino acids. The sequence is cut down to CDR3 DNA, 39 bases in frame from base 1. From the germline V gene, CDR1 is LGHNA and CDR2 is YNFKEQ. RNA was extracted using the RNeasy kit, and roughly 0.5 to 1 ug of the RNA was reverse transcribed with random hexamers. The immunoSEQ multiplex PCR assay, covering 54 Vbeta and 13 Jbeta segments, was used to amplify TCR beta CDR3 regions. PCR amplification bias was corrected using a synthetic template baseline for primer optimization and computational correction. As for the authors' bioinformatics: Reads were annotated to V, D and J genes per IMGT and analyzed with immunoSEQ Analyzer, keeping only productive sequences. Clonality was calculated as one minus the Shannon entropy normalized by log2 of the number of productive unique sequences. For each patient and control, public and private clones were evaluated among the 100 most prevalent clones. Clones were defined as Susac-specific when absent from the healthy and MS cohorts, from some 1,100 published viral clones and from other ImmuneACCESS disease sequences. TCRdb ran its own pipeline on the public reads, namely fastp trimming at Q25 and MiXCR clone calling, and kept in-frame beta chains. Rows are unified per CDR3 protein, each entry keeping the most common DNA and genes. None of the V and J calls come from the authors' own analysis; TCRdb made them. In all, the sample holds some 120,000 distinct CDR3 sequences, and over 90% of those were seen once. Of the sample, approximately 0.12% falls within the top ten clones.

High-throughput TCR beta sequencing profiled peripheral blood CD8+ and CD4+ T cells from healthy donors, Susac syndrome patients and multiple sclerosis patients. Healthy donors were included as age- and sex-matched controls. Bulk CD8+ and CD4+ T cells were purified magnetically by negative isolation, whereas CD8+ TEMRA cells were enriched by FACS. Blood was collected in EDTA tubes and processed within 24 hours, with PBMCs isolated through density gradient centrifugation. PBMCs intended for TCR sequencing were frozen in liquid nitrogen and were later thawed in a 37 degrees C water bath. The sorted or isolated CD4+, CD8+ and CD8+ TEMRA cells had a purity of 90% or higher. Of note for this clonotype: Its antigen is currently not known. Per-base quality was not reported, and no clone a single base away is much larger than it.

The chain employs TRBV4-2 and TRBJ2-7, with no reliable assignment of the D segment. Material: CD4+ T cells from PBMCs. The receptor's source is a human donor in good health. In nucleotide form, the sequence is TGTGCCAGCAGCCAAGATCTTTCCTACGAGCAGTACTTC. It codes for CASSQDLSYEQYF.